This entry describes one T cell receptor beta chain. Its antigen is currently not known. Qualities for individual bases were not recorded, and no much larger clone is one base off. The sample comes from a study of brain T cells in children with intractable seizures (dated by TCRdb to about 2021). Notes on the research overall: Resected brain tissue from about 50 pediatric epilepsy surgery cases was first screened for immune gene transcripts using a NanoString immunology panel. Among the roughly twelve selected surgery cases, eight also had pre-surgery blood sequenced, leaving four with brain tissue only. Broad study findings and their caveats: Because sequencing depth was different between pre-surgery and post-surgery blood, clones absent from the pre-surgery sample may reflect undersampling. Viral specificity was inferred solely from CDR3 sequence similarity, and the HCMV serostatus of the patients was not known.

Reading from cysteine to phenylalanine, the CDR3 counts 11 amino acids. Only the CDR3 region is kept as DNA, spanning 33 bases read in frame from base 1. CDR1 and CDR2, looked up from the germline V gene, are SGHDN and FVKESK. V is shortened by 3 bases, J by 5 bases, and the region joining them spans 4 bases. The immunoSEQ assay was applied to genomic DNA to generate the TCR beta chain sequences. The paper's processing steps were these. Any CDR3 sequence that did not begin with the conserved framework cysteine at position 104 was removed by hand. To get clonality, the normalized Shannon's Diversity Index was subtracted from one, giving values from 0 (maximal diversity) to 1 (oligoclonal). Chi-squared comparison-of-proportions tests were used to check whether the frequency of the same CDR3 differed between samples, for example brain versus blood. Public clonotypes were identified by searching immuneACCESS, and similarity to known antiviral clonotypes was assessed with the VDJdb browser. Not all clones reach the TCRdb copy of this immuneACCESS table, which keeps in-frame sequences only. Checked studies attribute under half of the gap to unresolved V genes and leave the rest unexplained. For V, J and clone size, that table is used; D and trimming come from the DNA. The sample data list approximately 330,000 clones, and 93% of these were observed just once. The ten largest clonotypes hold 5.7% of the sample.

The label giving this sample's time point can be read as: blood from clinic visit 5 months post-surgery; TSC patient then seizure free. Surgery cases with the highest brain T cell transcript signatures were selected for TCR beta chain sequencing of brain tissue and, where available, blood. Before surgery, the patients had been given at least one anti-epileptic drug. The TCR-sequenced patients were children whose drug-resistant epilepsy was caused by tuberous sclerosis complex, focal cortical dysplasia, Rasmussen encephalitis or hemimegalencephaly. Bulk genomic DNA was extracted from unsorted brain tissue and whole blood with the Monarch genomic DNA purification kit.

The chain joins TRBV14 to TRBJ2-5; the D gene identity is not certain. Here the sequenced sample was peripheral blood, taken 4 to 6 months after surgery. This receptor was obtained from a boy in the first two years of life with tuberous sclerosis and intractable seizures. The CDR3 reads CASSQRETQYF. The base sequence is TGTGCCAGCAGCCAGAGGGAGACCCAGTACTTC.